The 25 T cell receptor beta chains reported below all come from one sample, sequenced in a study of molecular identifiers for immune sequencing clone quantification. One entry per CDR3 protein, called by TCRdb with MiXCR from the PCR reads. Altogether hundreds of thousands of distinct CDR3 sequences are present, about 25% being singletons, with the ten largest covering about 0.84%. Sequenced sample: naive CD8+ T cells from blood, with Jurkat cell RNA spiked in. Subset defined: FACS-sorted CD8+CD4-CCR7+CD45RA+ naive T cells. The receptors shown here come from a human donor in good health. Some libraries in this study had Jurkat cell RNA spiked in.

CDR3 nucleotide sequence: TGTGCCAGCAGTTTAAGAGGCCGCCCCACAGATACGCAGTATTTT. Protein: CASSLRGRPTDTQYF. The chain employs TRBV28 and TRBJ2-3; D unresolved. The CDR3 is 15 amino acids. Germline V gene lookup returns CDR1 MDHEN and CDR2 SYDVKM. Trimming removed 2 bases at V and 2 bases at J, with 11 bases between.

On this clonotype itself: At one end the junction does not follow the germline gene, possibly because of a read error. The rearrangement links TRBV6-1 to TRBJ1-1, with a possible D match to TRBD1 (6 bases). The CDR3 sequence is 14 residues long. CDR1 is MNHNS and CDR2 is SASEGT in the germline V gene. This CDR3 reads CANSQPDRSSKAFF. In DNA, the CDR3 is TGTGCCAACAGTCAACCGGACAGATCCTCTAAAGCTTTCTTT.

This clonotype was seen many times. The chain has TRBV30 and TRBJ1-1, with D unclear. Trimming cost V 4 bases and J 0 bases, with 12 bases left between them. Germline CDR1 is GTSNPN and CDR2 is SVGIG (reference sequence). The CDR3 loop spans 14 amino acids. DNA for the CDR3: TGTGCCTGGACCCAAACCACATTGAACACTGAAGCTTTCTTT. Protein product: CAWTQTTLNTEAFF.

For this clonotype: At one of its ends the junction is not consistent with the germline gene, which may arise from a read error. The chain carries TRBV6-2 or TRBV6-3 and TRBJ2-4; a possible D gene is TRBD2 (5 bases). The CDR3 contains 12 residues. Germline lookup yields CDR1 MNHEY and CDR2 SVGEGT. The CDR3 is CARSALAGLQYF. CDR3 nucleotide sequence: TGTGCCCGCAGCGCCCTAGCCGGCCTTCAGTACTTC.

The chain joins TRBV2 to TRBJ2-5; D ambiguous. CDR1 is SNHLY and CDR2 is FYNNEI in the germline V gene. This CDR3 has 12 residues. V dropped 7 bases and J dropped 2 bases, with 8 bases sitting between them. The DNA for the CDR3 is TGTGCCAGCACTTACAGACAAGAGACCCAGTACTTC. It specifies CASTYRQETQYF.

This clonotype was counted only a few times. The chain combines TRBV12-3 or TRBV12-4 with TRBJ2-7; 7 bases map to TRBD2. This CDR3 region has 16 residues. V lost 7 bases, J lost 3 bases, and 15 bases stayed unmatched. CDR3 protein: CASTEGEPTGGYEQYF. In DNA, the CDR3 is TGTGCCAGCACCGAAGGGGAGCCCACGGGAGGCTACGAGCAGTACTTC.

This clonotype was seen a handful of times. The chain carries TRBV7-9 and TRBJ2-1, with D unresolved. V was pared by 6 bases and J by 2 bases, with 14 bases between. Germline V gives CDR1 SEHNR, CDR2 FQNEAQ (reference sequence). The CDR3 covers 15 residues. The CDR3 DNA sequence: TGTGCCAGCAGTCGTAGCATTGGGACCTACAATGAGCAGTTCTTC. Translating gives CASSRSIGTYNEQFF.

The gene calls are TRBV19 and TRBJ1-5, with TRBD1 matching 8 bases. Looked up from germline, CDR1 is LNHDA and CDR2 is SQIVND (reference sequence). With 3 bases clipped from V and 4 bases from J, the junction kept 5 bases outside the gene matches. The CDR3 spans 15 residues. The CDR3 region is CASSMLQGANQPQHF. DNA of the CDR3: TGTGCCAGTAGTATGTTGCAGGGGGCAAATCAGCCCCAGCATTTT.

At least ten counts were recorded for this clonotype. The chain combines TRBV7-9 with TRBJ2-3; no clear D. V gave up 3 bases and J gave up 7 bases, with 8 bases separating them. This CDR3 region has 12 residues. CDR1 is SEHNR and CDR2 is FQNEAQ in the germline V gene (reference sequence). The CDR3, as DNA: TGTGCCAGCAGCTTGTATGAGTATACGCAGTATTTT. It codes for CASSLYEYTQYF.

A word on this clonotype: A read error may be the cause here, since a much bigger clone is one base away. The J gene is TRBJ2-1, the V gene TRBV24-1, with D possibly called TRBD1 or TRBD2 (6 bases each). CDR1 KGHDR and CDR2 SFDVKD come from the germline V gene. The CDR3 runs to 13 residues. CDR3 region: CATQGSDYNERFF. The CDR3 bases are TGTGCCACACAGGGTTCGGACTACAATGAGCGGTTCTTC.

This clonotype was counted ten times or more. The gene calls are TRBV12-3 or TRBV12-4 and TRBJ2-6; D remains ambiguous. The V gene lost 4 bases and the J gene lost 0 bases, with 7 bases spanning the gap. This CDR3 has 15 residues. CDR3 residues: CASSWLASGANVLTF. DNA for the CDR3: TGTGCCAGCAGTTGGCTGGCCTCTGGGGCCAACGTCCTGACTTTC.

This clonotype is a singleton in its sample. The CDR3 end shows no conserved phenylalanine or tryptophan, and so a read error is likely. The chain is built from TRBV28 and TRBJ1-1; TRBD1 might be the D (6 bases). V dropped 2 bases and J dropped 0 bases, with 22 bases sitting between them. CDR1 MDHEN and CDR2 SYDVKM come from the germline V gene. The CDR3 length is 19 residues. CDR3 nucleotide sequence: TGTGCCAGCAGTTTAGTCCCCACCGCCTACAGGGAGTTGAACACTGAAGCTTTCCTT. Translating it yields CASSLVPTAYRELNTEAFL.

As regards this clonotype: At one of its ends the junction is not consistent with the germline gene, which may arise from a read error. This chain joins TRBV12-3 or TRBV12-4 and TRBJ1-1; tentatively, D is TRBD1 (6 bases). The CDR3 runs to 12 residues. CDR3 DNA sequence: TGTGCCAGCGGTTTGGGGGGCCCAGAAGCTTTCTTT. Residues: CASGLGGPEAFF.

This clonotype has a count of ten or more. The chain uses TRBV13 and TRBJ1-1; D unresolved. Germline CDR1 PRHDT, CDR2 FYEKMQ (reference sequence). The V end was cut by 0 bases, the J end by 6 bases, with 11 bases between. The CDR3 has 14 residues. CDR3 sequence reads: CASSLGRHIPEAFF. The DNA for the CDR3 is TGTGCCAGCAGCTTAGGGCGACATATCCCTGAAGCTTTCTTT.

This clonotype was counted a few times. This chain joins TRBV27 and TRBJ2-1, with 15 bases lining up with TRBD2. The CDR3 loop spans 17 amino acids. Germline V gene sequence: CDR1 MNHEY, CDR2 SMNVEV (reference sequence). The trim removed 4 bases at V and 7 bases at J, leaving 8 bases unmatched. CDR3 in amino acids: CASSSGLAGGGSNEQFF. The CDR3 DNA reads as TGTGCCAGCAGTTCGGGACTAGCGGGAGGAGGTTCAAATGAGCAGTTCTTC.

The V gene is TRBV11-1, the J gene TRBJ2-1, with D maybe TRBD2 (6 bases). Trimming took off 1 base at V and 8 bases at J, with 12 bases between the two ends. The germline V gene has CDR1 SGHAT and CDR2 FQDESV (reference sequence). CDR3 size: 14 residues. The CDR3 bases are TGTGCCAGCAGCTTAGGACGGGACTTCCATGAGCAGTTCTTC. It translates to CASSLGRDFHEQFF.

The chain combines TRBV27 with TRBJ1-5; perhaps TRBD1 as D (5 bases). Germline CDR1 is MNHEY and CDR2 is SMNVEV (reference sequence). Trimming took off 4 bases at V and 4 bases at J, with 8 bases between the two ends. The CDR3 extends over 13 amino acids. CDR3 amino acids: CASSWQGNQPQHF. The DNA for the CDR3 is TGTGCCAGCAGTTGGCAGGGAAATCAGCCCCAGCATTTT.

This clonotype was recorded at least ten times. In DNA, the CDR3 is TGTGCCAGCTCACCCCCGGGACAAGAACTCACAGATACGCAGTATTTT. It translates to CASSPPGQELTDTQYF. This rearrangement joins TRBV18 to TRBJ2-3; possibly TRBD1 for D (6 bases). The V end lost 3 bases, the J end lost 2 bases, and 15 bases lay between the germline ends. Germline V gene data show CDR1 as KGHSH and CDR2 as LQKENI. The CDR3 totals 16 residues.

Ten or more counts support this clonotype. The chain joins TRBV7-9 to TRBJ2-3; D gene unclear. The CDR3 consists of 13 residues. V lost 6 bases, J lost 6 bases, and 13 bases lay in between. Per germline, CDR1 SEHNR and CDR2 FQNEAQ (reference sequence). The CDR3 spells CASSPPEADTQYF. For the CDR3, the DNA is TGTGCCAGCAGTCCACCTGAGGCGGATACGCAGTATTTT. Full variable domain (outside the CDR3, taken from reference TRBV7-9 and TRBJ2-3): DTGVSQNPRHKITKRGQNVTFRCDPISEHNRLYWYRQTLGQGPEFLTYFQNEAQLEKSRLLSDRFSAERPKGSFSTLEIQRTEQGDSAMYLCASSPPEADTQYFGPGTRLTVL.

This clonotype was counted only a few times. This chain joins TRBV5-6 and TRBJ2-7, with 8 nucleotides matching TRBD2. The trim removed 3 bases at V and 4 bases at J, leaving 9 bases unmatched. Germline loops: CDR1 SGHDT, CDR2 YYEEEE. The CDR3 covers 15 residues. Written as DNA, the CDR3 is TGTGCCAGCAGCTGGGGGACTAGTTATAAGTACGAGCAGTACTTC. Protein product: CASSWGTSYKYEQYF.

This clonotype was counted many times. The chain has TRBV5-1 and TRBJ2-5; D uncertain. The germline V and J ends were trimmed by 1 base and 4 bases, with 17 bases remaining between them. The CDR3 loop spans 16 amino acids. Looked up from germline, CDR1 is SGHRS and CDR2 is YFSETQ. CDR3 in amino acids: CASSLTPASIVETQYF. For the CDR3, the DNA is TGCGCCAGCAGCTTGACCCCTGCCAGTATTGTAGAGACCCAGTACTTC.

This clonotype was seen at least ten times. V gene TRBV7-9 combines with J gene TRBJ2-4, with D maybe TRBD1 (6 bases). This CDR3 comprises 13 residues. V dropped 3 bases and J dropped 8 bases, with 11 bases sitting between them. Germline V CDR1 and CDR2: SEHNR, FQNEAQ (reference sequence). DNA for the CDR3: TGTGCCAGCAGCTTGGTAGGGGGAGACATTCAGTACTTC. This translates into CASSLVGGDIQYF.

This clonotype appeared a few times. The J gene is TRBJ2-2, the V gene TRBV14, with no clear D. This CDR3 is built from 15 residues. V lost 0 bases and J 3 bases, leaving 8 bases between the germline ends. Germline V gene lookup returns CDR1 SGHDN and CDR2 FVKESK. Written as DNA, the CDR3 is TGTGCCAGCAGCCAAGAAATAGGCCACACCGGGGAGCTGTTTTTT. Its translation is CASSQEIGHTGELFF. The complete variable domain, with remaining parts taken from reference TRBV14 and TRBJ2-2, reads EAGVTQFPSHSVIEKGQTVTLRCDPISGHDNLYWYRRVMGKEIKFLLHFVKESKQDESGMPNNRFLAERTGGTYSTLKVQPAELEDSGVYFCASSQEIGHTGELFFGEGSRLTVL.

Worth noting for this clonotype: This could be a read error, since a much larger clone is one nucleotide away. The CDR3 ends on some other residue instead of the conserved phenylalanine or tryptophan, so this is likely a read error. The CDR3 reads CSATTGSETQYL. As DNA, the CDR3 is TGCAGTGCCACCACGGGGTCGGAGACCCAGTACCTC. The chain couples TRBV20-1 to TRBJ2-5, with D possibly TRBD2 on 5 matching bases. V was clipped by 6 bases and J by 5 bases, with 13 bases between them. CDR1 DFQATT and CDR2 SNEGSKA come from the germline V gene (reference sequence). This CDR3 is 12 amino acids long.

With regard to this clonotype: Lacking the conserved final phenylalanine or tryptophan, this CDR3 likely reflects a read error. This chain uses TRBV6-5 with TRBJ2-5; maybe TRBD1 (7 bases). The CDR3 length is 12 residues. V was clipped by 5 bases and J by 5 bases, with 9 bases between them. Germline V gene lookup returns CDR1 MNHEY and CDR2 SVGAGI. CDR3 protein: CASSAGGETQYL. CDR3 DNA: TGTGCCAGCAGTGCAGGGGGGGAGACCCAGTACCTC.